The TCR beta chain described here comes from a study of cytomegalovirus exposure and HLA in healthy donors (TCRdb year 2017). Regarding the complete study: An earlier analysis of some 550 of the donors reported roughly 270 Gb of sequence data and about 100 million unique TCR beta sequences from 150 million to 200 million T cells. An early release covering just under 650 HLA-typed donors comprised about 300 gigabases of sequencing data and 85 million or so unique TCR sequences. Of the 300 to 500 genotyped donors, 75% to 85% were placed in the genetic ancestry cluster associated with self-reported Caucasian donors. The study aimed to test whether cataloging public T cell receptors could reveal signatures of past pathogen exposure. The study used immunosequencing to profile the T cell repertoires of 666 subjects and linked those repertoires to cytomegalovirus serostatus. Along with the roughly 610-subject first cohort, a separate validation cohort of 120 different subjects was used. High-throughput TCR immunosequencing, statistical association of individual TCRs with disease status, and machine learning were combined to predict cytomegalovirus infection status. A later analysis re-examined previously published TCR beta repertoires from 500 to 700 donors and added high-resolution HLA genotyping to investigate patterns of TCR occurrence. Rather than drawing on any new phenotypic data, the later analysis identified candidate immune exposures from TCR beta sequences and the way those sequences occurred across donors. An earlier analysis of approximately 640 of the donors applied high-throughput TCR beta sequencing to assess whether each TCR beta V gene segment acted as functional or pseudogenic. Donor age, sex, ethnicity and CMV serostatus were compiled alongside the repertoire data. In a later genetic analysis, genome-wide SNP genotypes for 398 of the 666 donors were used, and that subset was treated as a discovery cohort. All discovery cohort repertoires had been generated using a single sequencing platform. Class I and class II HLA loci were covered by the typing at four-digit resolution. Typing coverage varied by locus: about 620-630 donors for A, B, C, DRB1 and DQB1; approximately 500 for DQA1; approximately 610 for DPA1; around 490 for DPB1. Roughly 5 DR-DQ haplotypes were treated as single units for association and clustering because of strong linkage in the cohort. On average, 235,054 unique TCR beta nucleotide sequences were sequenced per donor among 350 to 400 genotyped donors of the cohort, with roughly 20% of those sequences being non-productive. Summary of the overall study and its limitations: A later genetic analysis reported fewer N-insertions in productive TCRs among donors in an Asian-associated ancestry cluster than the roughly 700-donor mean. A later analysis found that most CMV-associated TCR beta chains appeared HLA-restricted, with HLA associations seemingly driven largely by CMV exposure. Most TCR sequences were seen in very few donors, while some public TCRs were found in many individuals. The classifier was reported to diagnose cytomegalovirus status with high specificity and sensitivity in both the original cohort and the validation cohort. The study gave a list of 150 to 200 TCR beta chains associated with cytomegalovirus. Linkage disequilibrium might explain the correlated functional status among segregating V segments, but an unknown experimental factor could not be excluded. In a later analysis, HLA-associated TCR beta chains were found to be more clonally expanded and to have lower generation probabilities than equally common non-associated chains. A further reported finding was that TCR beta sequences accurately predicted the HLA-A and HLA-B alleles for most subjects in the first cohort. Some IMGT-functional V segments, including TRBV6-2 and TRBV6-3, could not be distinguished by the 87-base-pair reads and were therefore excluded. In an earlier analysis of approximately 590 of the donors, most TCR beta V segments were observed in productive rearrangements about 87% or about 30% of the time, broadly matching IMGT annotations. According to a later analysis, parvovirus B19, influenza, CMV and Epstein-Barr virus appeared linked to several top co-occurrence clusters. Because HLA typing was missing for some donors at each locus, association tests included only the typed subset. When HLA alleles, especially DR and DQ, strongly co-occurred, TCR associations were difficult to assign to individual alleles. A cluster of highly shared sequence variants was judged likely to represent a technical artifact of the sequencing pipeline. At a false discovery rate of 0.05, a later analysis linked some 17,000 TCR beta sequences to specific HLA alleles. The authors suggested that the approach could potentially be generalized to other disease states and immunological phenotypes. In this cohort, only TCR beta chains were sequenced, and detectable features were limited by the absence of alpha or paired-chain data. Because counts were too low, 15 to 20 rarely observed V segments, including chromosome 9 orphons, were excluded from the earlier analysis of some 590 of the donors. According to a later analysis, TCR association rates differed among HLA loci, with DRB1 alleles showing the most associated TCRs and HLA-C alleles showing the fewest. CMV serostatus was the only immune exposure information available for the cohort. Roughly uniform sequencing depth across donors was assumed in presence/absence analyses, although this assumption may not hold. In vitro tests confirmed that a few of the cytomegalovirus-associated TCR beta chains recognize cytomegalovirus antigens. An association between a missense DCLRE1C variant and V-gene and J-gene trimming of TCR beta chains was found in a later genetic analysis and replicated in an independent cohort.

Receptors were amplified or captured by the immunoSEQ multiplex PCR assay. The multiplex PCR relied on a mix of 60 forward primers for TCR Vbeta segments and 13 reverse primers for TCR Jbeta segments. Amplification of the CDR3 region of rearranged TCR beta genes was performed with a multiplex PCR assay on genomic DNA. The Illumina HiSeq System was used to sequence the amplified TCR beta libraries as 87-base-pair reads. In the source study's methods: A later analysis counted approximately 74 million unique TCR beta chains across the 640 or so repertoires, and roughly 11 million of these chains were shared by at least two donors. Raw reads were error-corrected and collapsed into unique sequences with a nearest-neighbor algorithm that merged closely related sequences to remove PCR and sequencing errors. Alignment of CDR3 sequences to IMGT reference sequences was used to assign V, D and J gene segments. For a sequence to be retained, at least a six-nucleotide match to both a V gene segment and a J gene segment was required. Rearrangements were called productive when the CDR3 lacked stop codons and stayed in frame with V and J; all others were non-productive. Following IMGT convention, CDR3 was defined as the stretch from the second conserved V-encoded cysteine to the conserved J-encoded phenylalanine. The earlier analysis of around 640 of the donors excluded sequences that lacked an unambiguous match to a single V gene segment. In an earlier analysis of approximately 550 of the donors, V segments were called functional above 56.7% productive rearrangements and were called segregating when the between-donor standard deviation exceeded 5%. A statistical classification framework was built for diagnosing cytomegalovirus status from the catalog of TCR beta chain sequences. In a later analysis, V and J genes were assigned by comparing TCR nucleotide sequences against IMGT/GENE-DB human TR gene sequences. In a later analysis, CDR3 sequences and most-parsimonious VDJ recombination scenarios were assigned using the TCRdist pipeline. In a later analysis, every TCR beta chain was defined by the combination of its CDR3 amino acid sequence and its V-gene family, and reads without a unique V-gene family were dropped. As a way to deal with suspected cross-contamination and a sequencing artifact, a later analysis dropped under 600 nucleotide sequences that were highly shared and had low generation probability. A later analysis calculated a clonal expansion index for each public chain from normalized within-repertoire ranks of inferred template counts. A later analysis computed generation probabilities with a VDJ recombination model fitted to out-of-frame rearrangements, and checked the results against IGoR. In a later analysis, TCR-TCR, TCR-HLA and TCR-CMV co-occurrence was scored with hypergeometric tests, and a repertoire-size bias correction was applied to TCR pairs. To estimate false discovery rates, a later analysis permuted the HLA or CMV assignments 20 times. In a later analysis, co-occurring TCRs were grouped using DBSCAN, and TCRdist sequence similarity was added for clustering within HLA-allele-positive subsets. For co-occurrence clustering, repertoires with fewer than 30,000 or more than 120,000 public chains were excluded, along with about five repertoires with anomalous nucleotide sharing. Held by TCRdb, this immuneACCESS table contains in-frame sequences only and omits some clones. Under half of the omission traces to an unresolved V gene where checked; the cause of the rest is unknown. The V and J calls and the clone size are those of that table, but D and trimming were determined from the DNA. For this sample there are about 110,000 clones; about 71% appear just once. Approximately 0.8% of the sample lies in the top ten.

Including cysteine and phenylalanine, the CDR3 has 15 amino acids. Only the CDR3 DNA stays, 45 bases, in frame from base 1. CDR1 and CDR2 are drawn from the germline V gene: LGHNA, YSLEER. The germline ends are 9 bases apart after V is trimmed by 0 bases and J by 1 base. In the case of this clone: The antigen it binds to is not known. Base-call qualities are not available, and no considerably larger clone is one nucleotide away.

The cohort was made up of 650 to 700 healthy bone marrow donors. At the time of sampling, all cohort members were nominally healthy, though unrecorded immune exposures were likely present. The donor tested CMV seronegative and was one of the 352 seronegative cohort members. Every donor gave a peripheral blood sample, and the peripheral blood mononuclear cells from that sample were used for TCR beta sequencing. Genomic DNA extraction from the blood cell samples was performed with the Qiagen DNeasy Blood Extraction Kit. The sequence was obtained from a boy aged 5-17 years in good health and CMV-seronegative. The chain is made from TRBV4-3 and TRBJ1-1; the D gene is possibly TRBD1, with 5 bases matching. Sample: PBMCs. The DNA sequence reads TGCGCCAGCAGCCAAGATGGGGGGGGGAACACTGAAGCTTTCTTT. Its translation is CASSQDGGGNTEAFF.